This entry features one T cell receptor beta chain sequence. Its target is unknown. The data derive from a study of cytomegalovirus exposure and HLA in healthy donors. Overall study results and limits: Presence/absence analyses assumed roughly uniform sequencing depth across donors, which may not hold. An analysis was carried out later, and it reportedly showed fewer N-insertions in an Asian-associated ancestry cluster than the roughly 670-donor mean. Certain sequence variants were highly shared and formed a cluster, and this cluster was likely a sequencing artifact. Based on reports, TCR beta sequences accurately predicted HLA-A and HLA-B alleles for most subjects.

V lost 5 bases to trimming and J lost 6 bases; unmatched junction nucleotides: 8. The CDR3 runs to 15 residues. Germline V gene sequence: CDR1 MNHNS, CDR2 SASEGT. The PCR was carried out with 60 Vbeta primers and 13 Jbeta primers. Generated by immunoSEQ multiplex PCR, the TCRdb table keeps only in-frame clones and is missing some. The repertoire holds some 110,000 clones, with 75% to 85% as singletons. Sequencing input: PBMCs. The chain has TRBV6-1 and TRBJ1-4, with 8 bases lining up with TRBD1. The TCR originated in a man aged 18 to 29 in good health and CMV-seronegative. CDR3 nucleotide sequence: TGTGCCAGCAGTTCTGGGACAGGCCTCTATGAAAAACTGTTTTTT. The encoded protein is CASSSGTGLYEKLFF.